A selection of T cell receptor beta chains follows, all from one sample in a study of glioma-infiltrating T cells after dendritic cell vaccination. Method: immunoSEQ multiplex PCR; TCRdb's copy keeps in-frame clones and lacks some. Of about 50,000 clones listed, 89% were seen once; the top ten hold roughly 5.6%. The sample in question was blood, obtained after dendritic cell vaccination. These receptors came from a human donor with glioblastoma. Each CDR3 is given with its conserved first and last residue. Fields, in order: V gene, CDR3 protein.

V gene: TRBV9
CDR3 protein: CASSVGTGRETQYF

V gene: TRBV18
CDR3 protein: CASSPGQGGNTGELFF

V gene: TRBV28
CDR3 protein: CASSNTGGLYGYTF

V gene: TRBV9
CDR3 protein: CASSVRSRLAVNTGELFF

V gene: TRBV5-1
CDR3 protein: CASSSGNNNSPLHF

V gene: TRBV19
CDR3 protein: CASSTYGGNQPQHF

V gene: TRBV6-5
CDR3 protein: CASSSTSTGSGYTF

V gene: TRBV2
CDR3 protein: CASSGSLPGLAEFF

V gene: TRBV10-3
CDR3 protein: CAIEGGGGRSGELFF

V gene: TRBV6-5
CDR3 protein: CASSYRGSGTGELFF

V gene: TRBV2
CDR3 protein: CASTLQPGDTQDLF

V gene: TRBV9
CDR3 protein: CASSAQGTGELFF

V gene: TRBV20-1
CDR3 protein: CSAIISDTQYF

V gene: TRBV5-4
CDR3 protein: CASSTGTHSTDTQYF

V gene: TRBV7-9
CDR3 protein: CASSLTGEETQYF

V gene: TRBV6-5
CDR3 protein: CASSYLRTSGYNEQFF

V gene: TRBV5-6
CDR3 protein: CASRRQGSSYEQYF

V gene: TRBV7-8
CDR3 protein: CASSLQGGGNTIYF

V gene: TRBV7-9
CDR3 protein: CASSFLELPGELFF

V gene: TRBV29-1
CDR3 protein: CSVEREQFF

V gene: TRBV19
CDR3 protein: CASSTRYPQETQYF

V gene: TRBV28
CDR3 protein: CASTHPHEKLFF

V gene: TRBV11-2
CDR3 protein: CASSPGTSGAVNEQFF

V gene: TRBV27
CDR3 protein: CASSLLGTEAFF

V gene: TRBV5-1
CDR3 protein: CASSLGQITSYEQYF

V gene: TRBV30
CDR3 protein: CAWIEAGGPGYEQYF

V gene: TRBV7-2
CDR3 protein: CASSFTPSNEQFF

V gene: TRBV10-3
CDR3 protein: CAIWGTGRLGYTF

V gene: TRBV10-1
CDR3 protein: CASTEVQPPSTDTQYF

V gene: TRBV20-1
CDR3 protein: CSARRDTQYF

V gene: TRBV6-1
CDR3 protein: CASSPETTTNEKLFF

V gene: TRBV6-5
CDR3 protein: CASSSEVSSYEQYF

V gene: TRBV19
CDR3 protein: CASSAGQGGTEAFF

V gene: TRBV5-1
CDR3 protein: CASSLALAGTDTQYF

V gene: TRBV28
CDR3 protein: CASSNPQGWVYGYTF

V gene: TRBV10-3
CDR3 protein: CAITSGGHGELFF

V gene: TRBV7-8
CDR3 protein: CASSRGLAGYEQYF

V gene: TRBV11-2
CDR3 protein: CASSLTATQYF

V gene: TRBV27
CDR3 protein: CASSPQGYGEAFF

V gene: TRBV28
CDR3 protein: CASSLGLIAGRADTQYF

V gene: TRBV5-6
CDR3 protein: CASSVRTSGNYEQYF

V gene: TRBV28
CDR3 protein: CAGGAGANYGYTF

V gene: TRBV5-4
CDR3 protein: CASSWGAGGPSNEQFF

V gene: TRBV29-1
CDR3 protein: CSASTGGDYGYTF

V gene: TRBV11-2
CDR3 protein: CASSLDPSGVYEQYF

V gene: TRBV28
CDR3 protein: CASSSEAGHYNEQFF

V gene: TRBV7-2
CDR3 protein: CASSLGAGVDTQYF

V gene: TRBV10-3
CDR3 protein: CAISALRGGSNTGELFF

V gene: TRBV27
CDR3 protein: CASSANTGGRGFTEAFF

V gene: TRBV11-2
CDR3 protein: CASSPLTYNEQFF

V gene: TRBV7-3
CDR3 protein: CASSSSGNPLAYNEQFF

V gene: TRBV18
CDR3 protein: CASSPPRGQGAIGEQYF

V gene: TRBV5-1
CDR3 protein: CASSWGGTGETQYF